Listed below are T cell receptor beta chains from one sample, sequenced in a study of CD8 T cells in Susac syndrome. In TCRdb, the immunoSEQ multiplex PCR reads were re-called with MiXCR into one record per CDR3 protein. The sample lists hundreds of thousands of distinct CDR3 sequences; 85% to 90% were seen once. The sequenced sample was CD8+ T cells from PBMCs. The receptors derive from a human donor with multiple sclerosis. CDR3s include the opening cysteine and the closing phenylalanine or tryptophan. D genes are given only for firm matches. Clone size, where shown, is once, few, many, or a class for clones that have expanded.

D	size	V	J	DNA	CDR3
.	once	TRBV12-1	TRBJ1-3	TGTGCCAGCAGCCAAAGACAGGGAGAGGTTACAGGTTGCTCAGGAAACACCATATATTTT	CASSQRQGEVTGCSGNTIYF
TRBD1	once	TRBV29-1	TRBJ2-1	TGCAGCCTCCGGGACAGATACAATGAGCAGTTCTTC	CSLRDRYNEQFF
TRBD2	once	TRBV5-4	TRBJ2-1	TGTGCCAGCAGCATACTTAGCGGGGGGTCCTACAATGAGCAGTTCTTC	CASSILSGGSYNEQFF
.	.	TRBV6-1	TRBJ2-5	TGTGCCAGCAGCTCTACTAGTAGAGGCGAGACCCAGTACTTC	CASSSTSRGETQYF
.	few	TRBV6-2/TRBV6-3	TRBJ2-3	TGTGCCAGCAGTTACTCGTCGAAGGATACGCAGTATTTT	CASSYSSKDTQYF
TRBD2	.	TRBV5-6	TRBJ2-1	TGTGCCAGCAGACCGGGGCTGGGACTAGCGGGGTACAATGAGCAGTTCTTC	CASRPGLGLAGYNEQFF
.	.	TRBV29-1	TRBJ2-1	TGCAGCGTCGAGGGGCGGGACCCCTACAATGAGCAGTTCTTC	CSVEGRDPYNEQFF
.	few	TRBV6-1	TRBJ1-1	TGTGCCAGCAGTGATCCGTTGAACACTGAAGCTTTCTTT	CASSDPLNTEAFF
.	.	TRBV6-1	TRBJ1-3	TGTGCCAGCAGTGAAGCGCAGTATTCCGAAGACTCTGGAAACACCATATATTTT	CASSEAQYSEDSGNTIYF
.	.	TRBV12-2	TRBJ2-3	TGTGCAAGTCGCTTCTCCCTGTGGGTCACAGATACGCAGTATTTT	CASRFSLWVTDTQYF
.	once	TRBV20-1	TRBJ1-3	TGCAGTGCTAGAGATCTAACTAGGGGCCCTGGAAACACCATATATTTT	CSARDLTRGPGNTIYF
.	.	TRBV5-5	TRBJ1-4	TGTGCCAGCAGCTTGTGGGGGTCAAACGAAAAACTGTTTTTT	CASSLWGSNEKLFF
TRBD2	.	TRBV28	TRBJ2-3	TGTGCCAGCAGGACTAGCGGGAGAATGAATACGCAGTATTTT	CASRTSGRMNTQYF
.	.	TRBV29-1	TRBJ2-2	TGCAGCGTTGAAAACGTGGGCGGGATGGTGTTTTTT	CSVENVGGMVFF
.	.	TRBV14	TRBJ2-3	TGTGCCAGCAGCCAAGATGTACAGCCCAGCACAGATACGCAGTATTTT	CASSQDVQPSTDTQYF
.	.	TRBV4-1	TRBJ2-1	TGCGCCAGCAGCCAAGATCTGGCCCAAGAGAGCTCCTACAATGAGCAGTTCTTC	CASSQDLAQESSYNEQFF
TRBD2	.	TRBV11-2	TRBJ2-5	TGTGCCAGCAGCTCCGGGACTACCTACCAAGAGACCCAGTACTTC	CASSSGTTYQETQYF
.	few	TRBV6-5	TRBJ1-3	TGTGCCAGCAGTCACCCGCCCGCAGGGACGGGAAACACCATATATTTT	CASSHPPAGTGNTIYF
.	.	TRBV7-8	TRBJ1-2	TGTGCCAGCAGCTCTGCGACCACGCCTGGCTATGGCTACACCTTC	CASSSATTPGYGYTF
.	.	TRBV7-8	TRBJ2-2	TGTGCCAGCAGCCCGACGGGAGACAGGGCGGTGGCCTTCTTTTCCGGGGAGCTGTTTTTT	CASSPTGDRAVAFFSGELFF
TRBD1	.	TRBV5-1	TRBJ2-6	TGCGCCAGCAGCTTCGAACAACAGGGGACTGGGGCCAACGTCCTGACTTTC	CASSFEQQGTGANVLTF
.	once	TRBV6-1	TRBJ2-3	TGTGCCAGCAGTGAAGCGCACCGGGACATAGCTAGCACAGATACGCAGTATTTT	CASSEAHRDIASTDTQYF
.	.	TRBV7-9	TRBJ1-2	TGTGCCAGCAGCCCATCCTACGGGGCTGGGAACACCTTC	CASSPSYGAGNTF
TRBD1	.	TRBV19	TRBJ2-1	TGTGCCAGTAGTGTTAGACAGGGCAATGAGCAGTTCTTC	CASSVRQGNEQFF
.	.	TRBV6-1	TRBJ2-3	TGTGCCAGCAATCTGAGGATACGGTTCGGCAGAACGCAGTATTTT	CASNLRIRFGRTQYF
TRBD2	.	TRBV12-5	TRBJ2-7	TGTGCTAGTGGTTTTGCCGCGGGGGACCCAAGCCTGGTACTGGTTGACGAGCAGTACTTC	CASGFAAGDPSLVLVDEQYF
TRBD1	.	TRBV29-1	TRBJ2-1	TGCAGCGGAGGGACAGGGGATGAGCAGTTCTTC	CSGGTGDEQFF
TRBD2	.	TRBV5-1	TRBJ2-3	TGCGCCAGCAGCTGGACTAGCGGGGCCACAGATACGCAGTATTTT	CASSWTSGATDTQYF
.	.	TRBV29-1	TRBJ1-1	TGCAGCTGTCTGTGGGTCACTGAAGCTTTCTTT	CSCLWVTEAFF
TRBD2	.	TRBV20-1	TRBJ2-7	TGCAGTGCTAGAGATGGGGATAGCGGGAGCTACGAGCAGTACTTC	CSARDGDSGSYEQYF
TRBD2	.	TRBV30	TRBJ2-3	TGTGCCTGGAGTGACCTGCTAGCGGGGGGGCCCCCAGATACGCAGTATTTT	CAWSDLLAGGPPDTQYF
.	.	TRBV11-2	TRBJ2-3	TGTGCCAGCAGCTTAGTGCTTGAGGCGGGGAGCACAGATACGCAGTATTTT	CASSLVLEAGSTDTQYF
.	once	TRBV30	TRBJ1-1	TGTGCCTGGAGTCCCGGGAGGGAGGTGAACACTGAAGCTTTCTTT	CAWSPGREVNTEAFF
.	.	TRBV1	TRBJ2-2	TGCACCAGCACCCGAACTAGCGGCACCGGGGAGCTGTTTTTT	CTSTRTSGTGELFF
TRBD2	.	TRBV3-1	TRBJ2-1	TGTGCCAGCAGCCAAGGACTAGCGGGGGGGCTCACTGAGCAGTTCTTC	CASSQGLAGGLTEQFF
.	.	TRBV6-5	TRBJ2-5	TGTGCCAGCAGCCAAAGAGGCGGTAAAGAGACCCAGTACTTC	CASSQRGGKETQYF
.	.	TRBV7-8	TRBJ2-7	TGTGCCAGCAGCTTAGCCCCTGGGACCTCCTACGAGCAGTACTTC	CASSLAPGTSYEQYF
.	.	TRBV3-1	TRBJ1-1	TGTGCCAGCAGCCCTGGGGGGATAGAAGCTTTCTTT	CASSPGGIEAFF
TRBD1	few	TRBV5-6	TRBJ2-7	TGTGCCAGCAGCTTTTACTCAGGGGGCTACGAGCAGTACTTC	CASSFYSGGYEQYF
.	.	TRBV28	TRBJ1-2	TGTGCCAGCAGTTTTTGGGGGGCGGTAACAAATTACGGCTACACCTTC	CASSFWGAVTNYGYTF
TRBD1	.	TRBV5-6	TRBJ2-7	TGTGCCAGCAGCCAACAGGGGGTCTACGAGCAGTACTTC	CASSQQGVYEQYF
TRBD1	.	TRBV5-4	TRBJ1-1	TGTGCCAGCAGCTTGGGGGACAGCGACTACACTGAAGCTTTCTTT	CASSLGDSDYTEAFF
.	.	TRBV2	TRBJ1-4	TGTGCCAGCAGTGAAGCCGGGGGGCCCGGTGAAAAACTGTTTTTT	CASSEAGGPGEKLFF
.	.	TRBV5-5	TRBJ1-1	TGTGCCAGCAGCTTGGAGACACCCACTGAAGCTTTCTTT	CASSLETPTEAFF